This T cell receptor beta chain was sequenced in a study of T cell responses to AZD1222 COVID-19 vaccine. Per the germline V gene, CDR1 is SGHRS and CDR2 is YFSETQ. The CDR3 length is 16 residues. Trimming pared 3 bases from V and 2 bases from J, leaving 17 bases between. TCRdb keeps only in-frame clones here, not all; method: immunoSEQ multiplex PCR. The data hold 100,000 to 150,000 clones, with around nine tenths observed a single time. V is TRBV5-1 and J is TRBJ1-1, with D possibly matching TRBD1 (6 bases). The sample consisted of peripheral blood, taken on day 0 of AZD1222 vaccination. The receptor was isolated from an adult in good health. The DNA of the CDR3 is TGCGCCAGCAGCTCAAAAGGGGGACATCTTAACACTGAAGCTTTCTTT. The encoded protein is CASSSKGGHLNTEAFF.